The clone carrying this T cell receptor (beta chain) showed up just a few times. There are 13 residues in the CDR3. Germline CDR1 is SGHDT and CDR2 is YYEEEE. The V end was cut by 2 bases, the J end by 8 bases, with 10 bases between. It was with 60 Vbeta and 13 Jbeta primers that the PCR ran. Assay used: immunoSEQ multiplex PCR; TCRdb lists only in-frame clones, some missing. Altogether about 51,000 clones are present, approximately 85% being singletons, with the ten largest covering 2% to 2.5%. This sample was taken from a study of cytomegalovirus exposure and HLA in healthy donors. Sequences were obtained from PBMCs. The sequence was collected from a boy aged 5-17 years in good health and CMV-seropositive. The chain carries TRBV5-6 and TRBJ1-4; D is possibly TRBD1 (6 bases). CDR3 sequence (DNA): TGTGCCAGCAGCTTCGGGGGGCCCGAAAAACTGTTTTTT. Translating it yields CASSFGGPEKLFF.